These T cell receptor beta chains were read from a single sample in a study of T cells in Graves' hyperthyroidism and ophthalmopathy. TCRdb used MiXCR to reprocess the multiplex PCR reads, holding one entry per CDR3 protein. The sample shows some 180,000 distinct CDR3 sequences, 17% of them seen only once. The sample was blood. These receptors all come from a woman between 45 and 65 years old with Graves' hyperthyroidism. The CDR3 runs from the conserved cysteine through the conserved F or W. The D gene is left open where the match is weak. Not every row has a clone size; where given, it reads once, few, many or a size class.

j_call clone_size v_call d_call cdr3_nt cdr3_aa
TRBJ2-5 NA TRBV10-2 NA TGCGCCAGCAGTGGGACCCTCCAAGAGACCCAGTACTTC CASSGTLQETQYF
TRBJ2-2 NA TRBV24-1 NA TGTGCCACCAGTGATTTCTCTTCGGGCGGGGAGCTGTTTTTT CATSDFSSGGELFF
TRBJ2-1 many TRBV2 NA TGTGCCAGCAGTGAAGAGGGTTACAATGAGCAGTTCTTC CASSEEGYNEQFF
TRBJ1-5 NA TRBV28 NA TGTGCCAGCAGCCACGCGGATTATAGCAATCAGCCCCAGCATTTT CASSHADYSNQPQHF
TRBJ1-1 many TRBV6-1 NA TGTGCCAGCAGGAGGAACACTGAAGCTTTCTTT CASRRNTEAFF
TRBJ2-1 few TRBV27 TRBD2 TGTGCCAGCAGTTTATCGGCGACTAGCGGGAGGAGTCCCTACAATGAGCAGTTCTTC CASSLSATSGRSPYNEQFF
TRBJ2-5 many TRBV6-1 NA TGTGCCAGCAGTGAATTGGTGGGCAGCCAAGAGACCCAGTACTTC CASSELVGSQETQYF
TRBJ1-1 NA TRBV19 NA TGTGCCAGTACCCTCTGGGCGGAGAACACTGAAGCTTTCTTT CASTLWAENTEAFF
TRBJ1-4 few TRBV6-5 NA TGTGCCAGCAGTTACTCGGGTGCAAAACTGTTTTTT CASSYSGAKLFF
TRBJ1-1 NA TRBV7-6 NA TGTGCCAGCAGAGAGGGGGGGCGATTTTCTGAAGCTTTCTTT CASREGGRFSEAFF
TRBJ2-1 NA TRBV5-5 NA TGTGCCAGCAGCTTGGCTTTCAATGAGCAGTTCTTC CASSLAFNEQFF
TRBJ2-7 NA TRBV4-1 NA TGCGCCAGCAGCCAAGAGAATGAACCCTACTACGAGCAGTACTTC CASSQENEPYYEQYF
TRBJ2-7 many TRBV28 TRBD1 TGTGCCAGCAGTTTGAATTGGGACAGTTCCTACGAGCAGTACTTC CASSLNWDSSYEQYF
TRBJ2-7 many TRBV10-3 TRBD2 TGTGCCATCGGTCGACTAGCGGGAGGCCTCTACGAGCAGTACTTC CAIGRLAGGLYEQYF
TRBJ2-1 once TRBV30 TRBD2 TGTGCCTGGAGAGCGACTAGCGGGAGGGATCACCACAATGAGCAGTTCTTC CAWRATSGRDHHNEQFF
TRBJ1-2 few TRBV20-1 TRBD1 TGCAGTGCTATTACTCCGGGACAGCCCGGCTACACCTTC CSAITPGQPGYTF
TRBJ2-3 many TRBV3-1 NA TGTGCCAGCAGCCTTTATCAAGAAGATACGCAGTATTTT CASSLYQEDTQYF
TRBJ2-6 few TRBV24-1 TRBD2 TGTGCCACCGCCCGGGCTAGCGGGATATCGGGGGCCAACGTCCTGACTTTC CATARASGISGANVLTF
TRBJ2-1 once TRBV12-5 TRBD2 TGTGCTAGTGGTTTGGCCCCCCTACTAGCGGGAGCCTACAATGAGCAGTTCTTC CASGLAPLLAGAYNEQFF
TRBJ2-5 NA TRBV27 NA TGTGCCAGCAGTCCCTATGAGGGTCTAATGGGATTGGAGACCCAGTACTTC CASSPYEGLMGLETQYF
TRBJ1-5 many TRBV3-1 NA TGTGCCAGCAGCCAAGATAGGAATCAGCCCCAGCATTTT CASSQDRNQPQHF
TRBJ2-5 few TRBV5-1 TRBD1 TGCGCCAGCAGCCCGGGGACAGGGTGGGAGACCCAGTACTTC CASSPGTGWETQYF
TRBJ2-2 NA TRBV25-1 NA TGTGCCAGCAGTGAATGGAAGCCCAGCGCCCCGAACACCGGGGAGCTGTTTTTT CASSEWKPSAPNTGELFF
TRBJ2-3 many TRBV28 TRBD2 TGTGCCAGCAGTTTGAGGGTAGCGGGAGGCTTCACAGATACGCAGTATTTT CASSLRVAGGFTDTQYF
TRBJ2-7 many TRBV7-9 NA TGTGCCAGCAGCCCGCCGGGCGCAGGGATCTTTGGCGAGCAGTACTTC CASSPPGAGIFGEQYF
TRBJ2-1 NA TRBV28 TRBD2 TGTGCCAGCAGGACTAGCGGGAGTTTCCACAATGAGCAGTTCTTC CASRTSGSFHNEQFF
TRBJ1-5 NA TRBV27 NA TGTGCCAGCAGCCCCCCCGGAGGTAGCAATCAGCCCCAGCATTTT CASSPPGGSNQPQHF
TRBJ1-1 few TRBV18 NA TGTGCCAGCTCAGGACAGTTGAACACTGAAGTTTTCTTT CASSGQLNTEVFF
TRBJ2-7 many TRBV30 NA TGTGCCTGGAGTCGGACCTATCCAAGAGGCGAGCAGTACTTC CAWSRTYPRGEQYF
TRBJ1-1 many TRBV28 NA TGTGCCAGCACCTGGGGGGGGTGGGACACTGAAGCTTTCTTT CASTWGGWDTEAFF
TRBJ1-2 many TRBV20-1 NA TGCAGTGCTAGAGGGGACGGTACTAACTATGGCTACACCTTC CSARGDGTNYGYTF
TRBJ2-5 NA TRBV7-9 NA TGTGCCAGCAGCCGTGGAACTAAAGCGGGCCTACAAGAGACCCAGTACTTC CASSRGTKAGLQETQYF
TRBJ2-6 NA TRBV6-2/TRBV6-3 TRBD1 TGTGCCAGCAGCTCAGACAGGGTAGGCGTCCTGACTTTC CASSSDRVGVLTF
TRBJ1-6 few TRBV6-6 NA TGTGCCAGCAGTTACTCTGGCAGGGACAATTCACCCCTCCACTTT CASSYSGRDNSPLHF